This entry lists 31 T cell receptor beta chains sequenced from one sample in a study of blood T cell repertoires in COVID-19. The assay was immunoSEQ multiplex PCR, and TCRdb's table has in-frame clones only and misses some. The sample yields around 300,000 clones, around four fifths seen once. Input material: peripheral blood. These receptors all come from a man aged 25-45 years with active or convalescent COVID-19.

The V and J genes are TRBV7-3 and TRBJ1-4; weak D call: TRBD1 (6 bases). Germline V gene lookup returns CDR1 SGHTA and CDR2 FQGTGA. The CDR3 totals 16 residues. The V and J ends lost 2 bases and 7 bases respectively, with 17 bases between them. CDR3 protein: CASSLPSQGGGEKLFF. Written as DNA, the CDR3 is TGTGCCAGCAGCTTACCCTCACAGGGAGGGGGTGAAAAACTGTTTTTT. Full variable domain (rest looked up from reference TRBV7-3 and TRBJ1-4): GAGVSQTPSNKVTEKGKYVELRCDPISGHTALYWYRQSLGQGPEFLIYFQGTGAADDSGLPNDRFFAVRPEGSVSTLKIQRTERGDSAVYLCASSLPSQGGGEKLFFGSGTQLSVL.

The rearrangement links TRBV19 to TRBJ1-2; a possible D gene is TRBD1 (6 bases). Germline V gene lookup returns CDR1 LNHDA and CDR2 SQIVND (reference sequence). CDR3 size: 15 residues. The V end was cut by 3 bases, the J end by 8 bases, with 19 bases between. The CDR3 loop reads CASSISFGTRHGYTF. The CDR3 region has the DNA TGTGCCAGTAGTATCTCTTTCGGGACACGACACGGCTACACCTTC.

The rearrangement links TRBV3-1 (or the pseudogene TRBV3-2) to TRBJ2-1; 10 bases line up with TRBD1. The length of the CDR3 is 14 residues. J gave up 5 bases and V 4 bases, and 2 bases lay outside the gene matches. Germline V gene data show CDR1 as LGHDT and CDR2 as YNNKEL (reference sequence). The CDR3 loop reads CASSPGTGDNEQFF. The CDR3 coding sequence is TGTGCCAGCAGCCCCGGGACAGGGGACAATGAGCAGTTCTTC.

CDR3 region: CASSLSLAGYTF. CDR3 nucleotides: TGTGCCAGCAGTTTATCTCTGGCTGGCTACACCTTC. This chain links TRBV12-3 or TRBV12-4 with TRBJ1-2, with D hard to call. CDR3 length: 12 residues. The V and J ends lost 2 bases and 7 bases respectively, with 8 bases between them.

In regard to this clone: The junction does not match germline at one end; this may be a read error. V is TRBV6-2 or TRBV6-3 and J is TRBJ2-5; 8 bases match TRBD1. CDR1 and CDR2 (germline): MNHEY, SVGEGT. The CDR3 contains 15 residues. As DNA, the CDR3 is TGTGCCACCAGTCTACTCGCAGGGGGCTGGGAGACCCAGTACTTC. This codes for CATSLLAGGWETQYF.

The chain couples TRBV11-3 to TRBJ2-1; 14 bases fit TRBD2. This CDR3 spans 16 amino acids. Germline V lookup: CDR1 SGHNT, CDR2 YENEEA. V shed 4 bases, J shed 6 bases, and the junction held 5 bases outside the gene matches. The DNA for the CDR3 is TGTGCCAGCAGCTGGGGACTAGCGGGAGTCTCCAATGAGCAGTTCTTC. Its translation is CASSWGLAGVSNEQFF.

The CDR3 reads CASSYKETQYF. The CDR3 region has the DNA TGTGCCAGCAGTTACAAAGAGACCCAGTACTTC. J is TRBJ2-5 and V is TRBV28; D is ambiguous. The CDR3 loop spans 11 amino acids. Per germline, CDR1 MDHEN and CDR2 SYDVKM. Trimming took 4 bases from V and 3 from J, leaving 3 bases between them.

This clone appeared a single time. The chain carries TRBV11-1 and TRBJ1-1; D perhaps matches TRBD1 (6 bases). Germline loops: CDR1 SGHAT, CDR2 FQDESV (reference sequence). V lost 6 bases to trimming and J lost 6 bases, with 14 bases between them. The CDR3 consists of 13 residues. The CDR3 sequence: CASSLQGRPEAFF. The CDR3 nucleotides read TGTGCCAGCAGTCTCCAGGGGCGGCCTGAAGCTTTCTTT.

CDR3 loop: CASSSWGQRNSPLHF. The CDR3 nucleotides read TGTGCCAGCAGCTCGTGGGGACAGAGAAATTCACCCCTCCACTTT. The chain employs TRBV7-2 and TRBJ1-6, with 7 positions matching TRBD1. The CDR3 length is 15 residues. V was pared by 4 bases and J by 7 bases, with 7 bases of the junction left unmatched. Per the germline V gene, CDR1 is SGHTA and CDR2 is FQGNSA.

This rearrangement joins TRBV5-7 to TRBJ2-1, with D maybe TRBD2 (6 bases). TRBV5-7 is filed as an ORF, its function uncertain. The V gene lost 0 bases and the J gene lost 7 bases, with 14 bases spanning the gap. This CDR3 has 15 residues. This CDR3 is CASSLGVSSGNEQFF. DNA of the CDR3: TGTGCCAGCAGCTTGGGGGTTAGTAGCGGAAATGAGCAGTTCTTC.

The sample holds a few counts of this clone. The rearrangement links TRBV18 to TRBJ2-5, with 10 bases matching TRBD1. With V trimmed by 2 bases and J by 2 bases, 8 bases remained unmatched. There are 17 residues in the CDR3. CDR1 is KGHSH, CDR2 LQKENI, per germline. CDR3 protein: CASSPETGGGWQETQYF. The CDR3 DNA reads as TGTGCCAGCTCACCAGAGACAGGGGGCGGTTGGCAAGAGACCCAGTACTTC.

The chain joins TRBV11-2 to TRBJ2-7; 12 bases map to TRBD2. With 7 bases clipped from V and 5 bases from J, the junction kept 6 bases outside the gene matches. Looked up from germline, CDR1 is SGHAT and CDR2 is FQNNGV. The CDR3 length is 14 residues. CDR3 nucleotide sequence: TGTGCCAGCACCCCCGGACTAGCGGGGCACGAGCAGTACTTC. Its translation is CASTPGLAGHEQYF.

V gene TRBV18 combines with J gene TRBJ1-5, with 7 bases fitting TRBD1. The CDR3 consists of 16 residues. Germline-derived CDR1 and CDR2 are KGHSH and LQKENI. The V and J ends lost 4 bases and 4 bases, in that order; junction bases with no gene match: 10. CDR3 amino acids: CASSHTNRGRNQPQHF. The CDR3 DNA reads TGTGCCAGCTCACATACCAACAGGGGAAGAAATCAGCCCCAGCATTTT.

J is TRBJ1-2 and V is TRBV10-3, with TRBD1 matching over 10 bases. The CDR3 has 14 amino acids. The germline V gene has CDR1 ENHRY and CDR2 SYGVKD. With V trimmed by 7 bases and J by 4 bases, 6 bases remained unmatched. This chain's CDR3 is CAITQGQGFYGYTF. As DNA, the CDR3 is TGTGCCATCACCCAGGGACAGGGGTTCTATGGCTACACCTTC.

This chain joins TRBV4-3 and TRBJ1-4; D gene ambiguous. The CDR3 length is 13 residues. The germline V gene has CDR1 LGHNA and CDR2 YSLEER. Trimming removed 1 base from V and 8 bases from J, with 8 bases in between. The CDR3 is CASSQGRAEKLFF. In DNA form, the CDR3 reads TGCGCCAGCAGCCAAGGGAGGGCGGAAAAACTGTTTTTT.

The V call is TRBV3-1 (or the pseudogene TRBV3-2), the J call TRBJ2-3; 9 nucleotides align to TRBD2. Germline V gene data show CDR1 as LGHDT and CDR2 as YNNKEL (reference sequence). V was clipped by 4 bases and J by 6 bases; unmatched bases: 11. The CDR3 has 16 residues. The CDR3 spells CASSLGLAHLGDTQYF. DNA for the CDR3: TGTGCCAGCAGCCTGGGACTAGCCCATTTGGGGGATACGCAGTATTTT.

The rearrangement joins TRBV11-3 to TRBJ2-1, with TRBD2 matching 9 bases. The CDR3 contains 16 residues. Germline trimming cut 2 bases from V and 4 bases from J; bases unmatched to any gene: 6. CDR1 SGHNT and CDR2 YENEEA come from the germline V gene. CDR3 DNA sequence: TGTGCCAGCAGCTTACAAGAAAGCGGGGGGTACAATGAGCAGTTCTTC. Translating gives CASSLQESGGYNEQFF.

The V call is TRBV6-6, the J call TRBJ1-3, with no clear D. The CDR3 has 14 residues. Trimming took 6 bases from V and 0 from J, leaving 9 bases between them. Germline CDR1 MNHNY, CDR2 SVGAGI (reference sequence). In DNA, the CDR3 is TGTGCCAGCAGCCCCGGGTCCTCTGGAAACACCATATATTTT. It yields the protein CASSPGSSGNTIYF.

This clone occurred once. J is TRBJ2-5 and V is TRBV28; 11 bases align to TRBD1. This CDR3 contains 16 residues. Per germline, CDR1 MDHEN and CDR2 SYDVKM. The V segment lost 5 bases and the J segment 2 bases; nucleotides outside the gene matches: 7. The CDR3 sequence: CASSPPGTGGQETQYF. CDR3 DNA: TGTGCCAGCAGTCCTCCCGGGACAGGGGGTCAAGAGACCCAGTACTTC.

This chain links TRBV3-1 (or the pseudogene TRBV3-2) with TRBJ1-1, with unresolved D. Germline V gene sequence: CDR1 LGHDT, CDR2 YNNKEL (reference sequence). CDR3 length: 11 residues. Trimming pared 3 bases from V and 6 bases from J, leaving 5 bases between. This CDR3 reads CASSHQAEAFF. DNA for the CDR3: TGTGCCAGCAGCCACCAGGCTGAAGCTTTCTTT.

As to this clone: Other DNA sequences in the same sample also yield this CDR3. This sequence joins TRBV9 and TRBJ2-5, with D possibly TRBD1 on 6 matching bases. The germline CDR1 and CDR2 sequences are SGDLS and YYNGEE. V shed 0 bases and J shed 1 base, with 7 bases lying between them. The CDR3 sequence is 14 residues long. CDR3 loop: CASSVAGVQETQYF. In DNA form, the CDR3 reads TGTGCCAGCAGCGTAGCAGGGGTCCAAGAGACCCAGTACTTC.

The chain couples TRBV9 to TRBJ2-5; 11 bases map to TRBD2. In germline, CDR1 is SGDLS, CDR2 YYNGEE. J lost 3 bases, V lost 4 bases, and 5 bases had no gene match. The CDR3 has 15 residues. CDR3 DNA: TGTGCCAGCAGCCTACCGACTAGCGGGGAAGAGACCCAGTACTTC. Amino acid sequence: CASSLPTSGEETQYF.

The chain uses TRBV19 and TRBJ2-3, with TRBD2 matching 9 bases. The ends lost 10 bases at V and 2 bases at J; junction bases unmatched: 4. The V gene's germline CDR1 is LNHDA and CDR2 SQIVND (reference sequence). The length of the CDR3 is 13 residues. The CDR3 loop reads CATLAGATDTQYF. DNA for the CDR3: TGTGCCACCTTAGCGGGAGCCACAGATACGCAGTATTTT. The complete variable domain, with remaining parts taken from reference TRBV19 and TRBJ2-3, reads DGGITQSPKYLFRKEGQNVTLSCEQNLNHDAMYWYRQDPGQGLRLIYYSQIVNDFQKGDIAEGYSVSREKKESFPLTVTSAQKNPTAFYLCATLAGATDTQYFGPGTRLTVL.

In nucleotides, the CDR3 is TGTGCCAGCAGCTTGAGCGGGAGGGCCTACGAGCAGTACTTC. Its translation: CASSLSGRAYEQYF. The chain recombines TRBV5-6 with TRBJ2-7; 10 bases fit TRBD2. Germline V gives CDR1 SGHDT, CDR2 YYEEEE. V dropped 1 base and J dropped 2; count of bases not matched to a gene: 0. CDR3 length: 14 amino acids. The full variable domain, completed using reference TRBV5-6 and TRBJ2-7, is DAGVTQSPTHLIKTRGQQVTLRCSPKSGHDTVSWYQQALGQGPQFIFQYYEEEERQRGNFPDRFSGHQFPNYSSELNVNALLLGDSALYLCASSLSGRAYEQYFGPGTRLTVT.

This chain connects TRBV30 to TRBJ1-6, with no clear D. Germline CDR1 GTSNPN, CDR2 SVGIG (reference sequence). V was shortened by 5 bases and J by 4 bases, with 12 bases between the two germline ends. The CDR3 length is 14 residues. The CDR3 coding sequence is TGTGCCTGGCGGCCTACGGGTTATAATTCACCCCTCCACTTT. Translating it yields CAWRPTGYNSPLHF. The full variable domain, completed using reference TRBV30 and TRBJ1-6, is SQTIHQWPATLVQPVGSPLSLECTVEGTSNPNLYWYRQAAGRGLQLLFYSVGIGQISSEVPQNLSASRPQDRQFILSSKKLLLSDSGFYLCAWRPTGYNSPLHFGNGTRLTVT.

As DNA, the CDR3 is TGTGCCAGCTCACCTGGCGCAGGGGGCACAGATACGCAGTATTTT. This codes for CASSPGAGGTDTQYF. This rearrangement joins TRBV18 to TRBJ2-3; D is perhaps TRBD1 (6 bases). In germline, CDR1 is KGHSH, CDR2 LQKENI. Deletions cut 3 bases from V and 1 base from J, with 11 bases between. The CDR3 extends over 15 amino acids.

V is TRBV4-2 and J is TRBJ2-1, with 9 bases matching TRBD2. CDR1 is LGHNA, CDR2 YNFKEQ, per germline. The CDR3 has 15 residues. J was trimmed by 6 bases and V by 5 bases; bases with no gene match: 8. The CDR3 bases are TGTGCCAGCAGCACTCTAGCGGGAAAATTCAATGAGCAGTTCTTC. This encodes CASSTLAGKFNEQFF.

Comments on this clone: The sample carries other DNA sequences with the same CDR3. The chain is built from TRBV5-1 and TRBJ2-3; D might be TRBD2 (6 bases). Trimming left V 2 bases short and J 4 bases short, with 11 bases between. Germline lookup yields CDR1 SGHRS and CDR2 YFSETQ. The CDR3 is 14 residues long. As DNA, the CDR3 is TGCGCCAGCAGCTTCCCCGGGAGTGCAGATACGCAGTATTTT. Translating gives CASSFPGSADTQYF.

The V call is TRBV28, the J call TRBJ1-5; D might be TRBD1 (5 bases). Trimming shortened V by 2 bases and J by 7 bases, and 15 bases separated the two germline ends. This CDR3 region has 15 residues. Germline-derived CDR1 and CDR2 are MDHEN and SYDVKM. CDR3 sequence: CASSLGQGGWQPQHF. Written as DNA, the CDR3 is TGTGCCAGCAGTTTAGGTCAGGGAGGTTGGCAGCCCCAGCATTTT.

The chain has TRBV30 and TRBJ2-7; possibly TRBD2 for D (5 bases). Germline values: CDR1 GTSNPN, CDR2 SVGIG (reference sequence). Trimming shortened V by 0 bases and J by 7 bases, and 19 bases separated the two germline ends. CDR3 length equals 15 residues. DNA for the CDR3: TGTGCCTGGAGTGTAGTGGGAGAAGGTGGAGGAGAGCAGTACTTC. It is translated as CAWSVVGEGGGEQYF.

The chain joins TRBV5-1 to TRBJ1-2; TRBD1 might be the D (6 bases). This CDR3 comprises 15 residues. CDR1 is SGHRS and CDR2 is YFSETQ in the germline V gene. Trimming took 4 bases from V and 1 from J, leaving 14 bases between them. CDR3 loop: CASSPRGGLNYGYTF. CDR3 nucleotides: TGCGCCAGCAGCCCCCGGGGGGGCCTTAACTATGGCTACACCTTC.